The entry below gives a single T cell receptor beta chain sequence along with its context. V lost 4 bases, J lost 6 bases, and 13 bases lay in between. This CDR3 has 15 amino acids. The germline V gene has CDR1 MDHEN and CDR2 SYDVKM. Measured with immunoSEQ multiplex PCR; TCRdb has only the in-frame clones, and not every one. The data hold about 150,000 clones, with around 80% observed a single time. Ages ranged from about 18 to 89 years, with residence in 20 to 30 US areas. This sample stems from a study of blood T cell repertoires in COVID-19. Study summary: Donors of Cohort 3 who recovered were those that had two negative PCRs, clearance, or symptom resolution. Italy, Spain and the United States were the sources of the convalescent and acute COVID-19 samples.

The sequence was collected from a woman aged 70-85 years in a cohort exposed to, infected with or recovered from COVID-19 (not recorded which). Sequencing was performed on PBMCs or T cells enriched from blood (not recorded which). V and J are TRBV28 and TRBJ1-6; a possible D gene is TRBD1 (6 bases). This CDR3 reads CASSSPGAGNSPLHF. CDR3 DNA sequence: TGTGCCAGCAGTTCCCCAGGGGCAGGTAATTCACCCCTCCACTTT.